This entry describes one T cell receptor (beta chain). Antigen specificity is unknown. This sample is drawn from a study of blood T cells in healthy people across ages. Study-wide findings and caveats: Long-lived donors carried more naive CD4+ cells and greater diversity than aged donors. Expanded clonotype shifts may have been confounded, as the donors had an unknown CMV status.

The germline gives CDR1 LGHNT, CDR2 FRNRAP. The J segment lost 5 bases and the V segment lost 8 bases, leaving 4 bases of the junction unmatched. The CDR3 has 12 residues. With a J-beta primer mix and a sample-barcoded 5' primer, a second PCR ran about 7 to 12 cycles. MiXCR was run by TCRdb on the 5' RACE reads, yielding one entry per CDR3 protein. The table lists some 1,500,000 distinct CDR3 sequences, 35% to 45% of them singletons. The rearrangement uses TRBV12-5 and TRBJ2-5, with TRBD1 identical over 8 bases. This TCR derives from a woman aged 18 to 35 in good health. Material: blood. The CDR3 nucleotides are TGTGCTAGTCAGGGGGCGCCGGAGACCCAGTACTTC. This encodes CASQGAPETQYF.